This TCR beta chain emerged from a study of OX40 agonist ivuxolimab in advanced cancers. On the study more broadly: The eligibility criteria allowed prior anti-PD-1, anti-PD-L1 or anti-CTLA-4 therapy, and roughly 39% had some. Whole-study findings and limits: Patients with a partial response at 0.1-3.0 mg/kg had among the lowest clonal expansion. Doses of 0.1 to 3.0 mg/kg were accompanied by clonal expansion of CD4+ and CD8+ blood T cells by week 6.

This table comes from immunoSEQ multiplex PCR, and its TCRdb copy is limited to in-frame clones, with some not included. The sample shows approximately 90,000 clones, 91% of them seen only once. The CDR3 has 14 residues. CDR1 and CDR2 (germline): LNHDA, SQIVND (reference sequence). V lost 9 bases, J lost 3 bases, and 2 bases stayed unmatched. A word on this clone: Its target is not known.

The source was CD4+ or CD8+ T cells sorted from blood, collected in a trial of the OX40 agonist ivuxolimab. The clonotype originates from an adult with an advanced solid tumor such as melanoma, head and neck, liver or kidney cancer. The chain employs TRBV19 and TRBJ2-2; 12 bases are shared with TRBD1. The CDR3: CASGTGGDTGELFF. CDR3 in DNA: TGTGCCAGCGGGACAGGGGGCGACACCGGGGAGCTGTTTTTT.